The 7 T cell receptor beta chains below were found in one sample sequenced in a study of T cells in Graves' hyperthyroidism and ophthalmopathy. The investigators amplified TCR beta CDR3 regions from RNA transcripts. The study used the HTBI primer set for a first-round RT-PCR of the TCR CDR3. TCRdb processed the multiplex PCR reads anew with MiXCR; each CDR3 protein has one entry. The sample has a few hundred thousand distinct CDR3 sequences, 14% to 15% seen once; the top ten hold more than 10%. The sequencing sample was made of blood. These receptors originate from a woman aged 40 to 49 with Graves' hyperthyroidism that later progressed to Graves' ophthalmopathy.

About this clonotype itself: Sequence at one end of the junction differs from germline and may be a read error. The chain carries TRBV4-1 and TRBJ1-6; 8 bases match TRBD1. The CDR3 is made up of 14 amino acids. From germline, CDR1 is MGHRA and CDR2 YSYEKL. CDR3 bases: TGCGCCAGCAGCCCGGGACAGGATAATTCACTCCTCCACTTT. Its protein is CASSPGQDNSLLHF.

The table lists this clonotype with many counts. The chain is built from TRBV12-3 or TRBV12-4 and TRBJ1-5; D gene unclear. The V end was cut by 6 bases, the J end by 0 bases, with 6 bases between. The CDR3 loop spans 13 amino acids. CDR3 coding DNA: TGTGCCAGCAGGCCAAATAGCAATCAGCCCCAGCATTTT. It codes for CASRPNSNQPQHF.

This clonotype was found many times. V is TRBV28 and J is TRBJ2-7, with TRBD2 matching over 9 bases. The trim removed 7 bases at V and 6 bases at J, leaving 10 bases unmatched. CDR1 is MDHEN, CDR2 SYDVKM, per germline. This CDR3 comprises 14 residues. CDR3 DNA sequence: TGTGCCAGCATTGCGGGGGGGTGGGGAAGCGAGCAGTACTTC. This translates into CASIAGGWGSEQYF.

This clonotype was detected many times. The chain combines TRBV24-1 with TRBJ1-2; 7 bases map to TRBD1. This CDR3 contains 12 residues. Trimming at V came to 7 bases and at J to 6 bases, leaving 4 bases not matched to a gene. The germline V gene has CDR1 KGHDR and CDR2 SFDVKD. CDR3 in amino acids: CATSVGTDGYTF. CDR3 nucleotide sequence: TGTGCCACCAGCGTTGGGACAGATGGCTACACCTTC.

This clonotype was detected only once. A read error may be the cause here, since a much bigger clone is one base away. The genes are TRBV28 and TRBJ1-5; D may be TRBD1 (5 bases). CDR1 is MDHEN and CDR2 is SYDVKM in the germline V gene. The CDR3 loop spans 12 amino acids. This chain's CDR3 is CASSWGRQPKHF. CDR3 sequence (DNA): TGTGCCAGCAGTTGGGGACGTCAGCCCAAGCATTTT. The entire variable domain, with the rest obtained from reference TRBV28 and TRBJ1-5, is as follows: DVKVTQSSRYLVKRTGEKVFLECVQDMDHENMFWYRQDPGLGLRLIYFSYDVKMKEKGDIPEGYSVSREKKERFSLILESASTNQTSMYLCASSWGRQPKHFGDGTRLSIL.

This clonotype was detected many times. The CDR3 region is CASRRNSGIVYEQYF. The CDR3 region has the DNA TGTGCCAGCAGACGAAATAGCGGAATCGTCTACGAGCAGTACTTC. J is TRBJ2-7 and V is TRBV11-2; tentative D call: TRBD2 (6 bases). Germline V gene sequence: CDR1 SGHAT, CDR2 FQNNGV. V was pared by 6 bases and J by 3 bases, with 18 bases between. This CDR3 is built from 15 residues.

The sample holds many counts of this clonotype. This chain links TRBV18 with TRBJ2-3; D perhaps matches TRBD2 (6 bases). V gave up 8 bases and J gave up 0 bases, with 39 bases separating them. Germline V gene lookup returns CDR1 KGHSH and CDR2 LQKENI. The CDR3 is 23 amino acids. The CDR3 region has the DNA TGTGCCAGCAGCACCACCGGGACTCCCGTCGGAGCGTCCCAATTCGCAAGCACAGATACGCAGTATTTT. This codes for CASSTTGTPVGASQFASTDTQYF.